This is a list of T cell receptor beta chains from one sample in a study of OX40 agonist ivuxolimab in advanced cancers. The assay was immunoSEQ multiplex PCR, and TCRdb's table has in-frame clones only and misses some. In the table there are 80,000 to 95,000 clones, roughly 91% of which are singletons. The sequenced sample was CD4+ or CD8+ T cells sorted from blood, obtained in a trial of the OX40 agonist ivuxolimab. The receptors were sampled from an adult with an advanced solid tumor such as melanoma, head and neck, liver or kidney cancer. CDR3s include the opening cysteine and the closing phenylalanine or tryptophan.

v_gene	j_gene	CDR3aa
TRBV6-5	TRBJ2-3	CASRDSGSRTDTQYF
TRBV6-5	TRBJ2-1	CASSQSGSSYNEQFF
TRBV18	TRBJ2-2	CASSPYRDRPGSTGELFF
TRBV28	TRBJ2-7	CASSLAGREQYF
TRBV6-5	TRBJ1-2	CASSTAGQSLGYTF
TRBV27	TRBJ2-2	CASRALGGGPGELFF
TRBV5-1	TRBJ2-5	CASSLDRETQYF
TRBV27	TRBJ2-5	CASSLMVPGLAGGGETQYF
TRBV28	TRBJ2-2	CASRGANTGELFF
TRBV30	TRBJ1-1	CAWTRTELNTEAFF
TRBV7-2	TRBJ2-7	CASSLLGGVPYEQYF
TRBV7-2	TRBJ2-3	CASSYYAGTQYF
TRBV5-5	TRBJ2-7	CASSRGTAQGGEQYF
TRBV10-3	TRBJ2-3	CAIRRGQGEDTQYF
TRBV5-1	TRBJ1-4	CASGRDSNEKLFF
TRBV27	TRBJ2-5	CASSSTTRGETQYF
TRBV11-2	TRBJ2-2	CASSSPAGVNTGELFF
TRBV5-1	TRBJ1-1	CASSLQSNTEAFF
TRBV15	TRBJ2-7	CATSTFGGTGDYEQYF
TRBV28	TRBJ2-2	CASSLLGVNTGELFF
TRBV29-1	TRBJ2-2	CSVEVAGVRTGELFF
TRBV28	TRBJ2-5	CASSLGSSGQETQYF
TRBV28	TRBJ1-1	CASSDRIMNTEAFF
TRBV11-2	TRBJ2-5	CASSLGRTSGVETQYF
TRBV1	TRBJ2-1	CTSSQDTSGGDNEQFF
TRBV28	TRBJ1-5	CASSSVNQPQHF
TRBV7-2	TRBJ2-3	CASSSSTDTQYF
TRBV7-9	TRBJ1-3	CASTTGIGTIYF
TRBV7-9	TRBJ2-5	CASSPGLAMETQYF
TRBV27	TRBJ2-3	CASSHQGSGLAGSDTQYF
TRBV5-1	TRBJ1-2	CASSPGQENYGYTF
TRBV18	TRBJ2-3	CASSPPSGGPGDTQYF
TRBV6-5	TRBJ1-1	CASRTGMNTEAFF
TRBV7-2	TRBJ2-5	CASSFESGRGTQYF
TRBV14	TRBJ2-5	CASSQDVRGSQYF
TRBV9	TRBJ2-1	CASSVAEGYSSYNEQFF
TRBV27	TRBJ2-7	CASKGRAGASYEQYF
TRBV2	TRBJ2-7	CASIEGGGYYEQYF